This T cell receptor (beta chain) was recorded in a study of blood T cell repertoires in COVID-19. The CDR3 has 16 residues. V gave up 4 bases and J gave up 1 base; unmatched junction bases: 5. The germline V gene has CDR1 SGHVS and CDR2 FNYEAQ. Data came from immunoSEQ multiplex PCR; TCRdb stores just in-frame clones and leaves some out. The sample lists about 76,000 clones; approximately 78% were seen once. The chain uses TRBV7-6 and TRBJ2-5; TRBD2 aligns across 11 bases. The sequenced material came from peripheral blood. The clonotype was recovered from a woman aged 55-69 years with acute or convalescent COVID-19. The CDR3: CASSSLAGGSQETQYF. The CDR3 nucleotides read TGTGCCAGCAGCTCTCTAGCGGGGGGCTCCCAAGAGACCCAGTACTTC.